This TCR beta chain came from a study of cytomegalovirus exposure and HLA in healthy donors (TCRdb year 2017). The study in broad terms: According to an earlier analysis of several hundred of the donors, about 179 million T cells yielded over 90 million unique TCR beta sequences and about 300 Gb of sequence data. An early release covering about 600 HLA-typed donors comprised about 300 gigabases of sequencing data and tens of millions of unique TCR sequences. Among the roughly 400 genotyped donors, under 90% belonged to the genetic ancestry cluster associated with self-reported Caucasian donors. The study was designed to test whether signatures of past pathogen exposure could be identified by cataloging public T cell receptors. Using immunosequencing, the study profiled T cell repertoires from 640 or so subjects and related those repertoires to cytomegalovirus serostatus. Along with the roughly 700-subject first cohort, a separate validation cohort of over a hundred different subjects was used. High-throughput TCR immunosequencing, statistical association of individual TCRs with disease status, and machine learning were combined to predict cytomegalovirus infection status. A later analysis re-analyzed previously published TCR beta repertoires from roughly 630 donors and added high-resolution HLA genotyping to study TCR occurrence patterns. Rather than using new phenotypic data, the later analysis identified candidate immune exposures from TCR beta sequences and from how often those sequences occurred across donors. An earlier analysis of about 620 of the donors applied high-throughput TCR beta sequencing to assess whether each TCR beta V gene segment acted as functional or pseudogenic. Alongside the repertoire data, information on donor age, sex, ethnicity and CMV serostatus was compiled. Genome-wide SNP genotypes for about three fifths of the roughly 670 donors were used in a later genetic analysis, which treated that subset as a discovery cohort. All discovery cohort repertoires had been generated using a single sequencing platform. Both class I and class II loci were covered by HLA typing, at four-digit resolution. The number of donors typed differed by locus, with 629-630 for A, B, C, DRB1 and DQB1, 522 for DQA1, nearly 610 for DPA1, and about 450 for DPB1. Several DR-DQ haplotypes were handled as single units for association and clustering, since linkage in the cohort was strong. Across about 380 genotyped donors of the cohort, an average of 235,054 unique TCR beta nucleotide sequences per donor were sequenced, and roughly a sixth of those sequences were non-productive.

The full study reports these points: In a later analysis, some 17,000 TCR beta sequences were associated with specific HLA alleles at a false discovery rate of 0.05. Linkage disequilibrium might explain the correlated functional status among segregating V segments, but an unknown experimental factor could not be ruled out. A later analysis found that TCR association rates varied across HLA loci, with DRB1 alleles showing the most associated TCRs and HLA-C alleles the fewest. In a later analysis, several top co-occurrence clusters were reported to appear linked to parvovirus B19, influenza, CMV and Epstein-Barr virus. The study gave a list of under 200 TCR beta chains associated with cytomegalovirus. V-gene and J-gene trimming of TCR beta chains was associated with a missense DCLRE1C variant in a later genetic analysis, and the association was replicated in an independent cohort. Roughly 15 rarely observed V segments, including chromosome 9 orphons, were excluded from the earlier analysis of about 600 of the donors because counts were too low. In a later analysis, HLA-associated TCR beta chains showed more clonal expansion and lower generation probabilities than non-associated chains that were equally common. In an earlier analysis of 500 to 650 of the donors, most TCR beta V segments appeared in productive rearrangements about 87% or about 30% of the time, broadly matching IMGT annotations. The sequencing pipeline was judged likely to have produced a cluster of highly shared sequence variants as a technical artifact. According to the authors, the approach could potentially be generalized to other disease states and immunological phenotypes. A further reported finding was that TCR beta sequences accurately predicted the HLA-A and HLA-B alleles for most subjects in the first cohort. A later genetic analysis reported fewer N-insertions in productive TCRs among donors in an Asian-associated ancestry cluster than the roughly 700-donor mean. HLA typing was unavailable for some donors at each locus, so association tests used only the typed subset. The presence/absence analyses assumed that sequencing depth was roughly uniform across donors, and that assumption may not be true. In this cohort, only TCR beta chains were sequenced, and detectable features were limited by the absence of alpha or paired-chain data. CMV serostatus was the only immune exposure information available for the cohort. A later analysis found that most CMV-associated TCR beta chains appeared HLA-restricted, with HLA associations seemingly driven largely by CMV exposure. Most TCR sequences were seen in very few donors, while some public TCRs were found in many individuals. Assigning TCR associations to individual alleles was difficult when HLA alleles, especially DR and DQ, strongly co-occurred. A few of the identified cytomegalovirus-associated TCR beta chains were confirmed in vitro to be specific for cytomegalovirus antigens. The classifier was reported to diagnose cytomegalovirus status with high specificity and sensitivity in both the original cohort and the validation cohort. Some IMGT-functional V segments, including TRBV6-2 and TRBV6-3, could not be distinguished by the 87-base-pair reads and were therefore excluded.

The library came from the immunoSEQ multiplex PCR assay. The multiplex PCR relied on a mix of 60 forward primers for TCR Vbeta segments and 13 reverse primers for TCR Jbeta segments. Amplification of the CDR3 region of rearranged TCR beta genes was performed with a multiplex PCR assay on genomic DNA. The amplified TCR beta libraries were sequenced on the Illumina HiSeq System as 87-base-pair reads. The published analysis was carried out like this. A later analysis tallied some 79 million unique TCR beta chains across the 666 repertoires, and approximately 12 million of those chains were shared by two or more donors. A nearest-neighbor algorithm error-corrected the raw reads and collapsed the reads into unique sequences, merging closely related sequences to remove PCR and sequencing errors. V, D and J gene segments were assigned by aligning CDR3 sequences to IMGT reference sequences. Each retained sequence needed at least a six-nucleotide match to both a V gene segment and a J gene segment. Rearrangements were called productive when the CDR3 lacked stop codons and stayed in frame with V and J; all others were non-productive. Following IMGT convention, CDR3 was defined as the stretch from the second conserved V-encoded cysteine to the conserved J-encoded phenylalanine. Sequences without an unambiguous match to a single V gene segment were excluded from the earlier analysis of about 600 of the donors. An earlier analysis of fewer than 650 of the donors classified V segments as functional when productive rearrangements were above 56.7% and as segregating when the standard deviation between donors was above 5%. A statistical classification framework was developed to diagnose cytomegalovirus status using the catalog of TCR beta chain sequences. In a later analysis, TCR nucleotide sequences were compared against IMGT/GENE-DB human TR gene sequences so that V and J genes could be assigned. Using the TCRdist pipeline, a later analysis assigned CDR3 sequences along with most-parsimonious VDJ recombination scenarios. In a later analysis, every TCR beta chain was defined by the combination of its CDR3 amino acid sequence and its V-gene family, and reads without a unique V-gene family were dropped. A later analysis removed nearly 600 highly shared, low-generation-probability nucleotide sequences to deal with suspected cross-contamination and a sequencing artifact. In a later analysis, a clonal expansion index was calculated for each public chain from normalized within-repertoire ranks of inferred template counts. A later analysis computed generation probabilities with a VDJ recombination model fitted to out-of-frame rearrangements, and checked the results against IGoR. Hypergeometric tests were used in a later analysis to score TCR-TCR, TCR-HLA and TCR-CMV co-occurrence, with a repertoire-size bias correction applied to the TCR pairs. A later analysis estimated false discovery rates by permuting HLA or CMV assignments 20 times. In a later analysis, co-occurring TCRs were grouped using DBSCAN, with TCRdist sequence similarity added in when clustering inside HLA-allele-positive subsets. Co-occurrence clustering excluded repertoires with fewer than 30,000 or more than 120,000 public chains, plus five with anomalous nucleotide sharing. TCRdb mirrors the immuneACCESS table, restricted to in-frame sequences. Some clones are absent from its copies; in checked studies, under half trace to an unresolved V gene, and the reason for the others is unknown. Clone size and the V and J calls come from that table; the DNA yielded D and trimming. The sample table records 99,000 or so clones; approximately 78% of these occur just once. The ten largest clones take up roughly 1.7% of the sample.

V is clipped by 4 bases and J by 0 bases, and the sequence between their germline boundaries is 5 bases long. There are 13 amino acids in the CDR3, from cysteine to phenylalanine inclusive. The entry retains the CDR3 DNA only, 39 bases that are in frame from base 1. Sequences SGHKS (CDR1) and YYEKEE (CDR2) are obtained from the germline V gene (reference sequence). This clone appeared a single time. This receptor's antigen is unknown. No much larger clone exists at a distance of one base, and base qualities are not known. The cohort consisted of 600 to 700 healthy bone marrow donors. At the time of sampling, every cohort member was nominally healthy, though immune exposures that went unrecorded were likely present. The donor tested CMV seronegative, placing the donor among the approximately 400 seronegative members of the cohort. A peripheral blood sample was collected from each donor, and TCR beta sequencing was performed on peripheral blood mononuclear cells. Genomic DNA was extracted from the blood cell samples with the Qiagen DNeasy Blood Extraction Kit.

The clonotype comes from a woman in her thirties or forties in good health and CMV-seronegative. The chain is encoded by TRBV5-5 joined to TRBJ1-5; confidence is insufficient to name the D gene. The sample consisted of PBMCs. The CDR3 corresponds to CASSRDSNQPQHF. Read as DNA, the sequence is TGTGCCAGCAGCCGAGATAGCAATCAGCCCCAGCATTTT.